Listed below are T cell receptor beta chains from one sample, sequenced in a study of PD-1 blockade in classical Hodgkin lymphoma. Generated by immunoSEQ multiplex PCR, the TCRdb table keeps only in-frame clones and is missing some. Here the sample spans approximately 93,000 clones, around 80% being singletons. Sequences were derived from peripheral blood mononuclear cells (PBMCs), sampled before the fourth cycle of nivolumab. These receptors were collected from a human donor with classical Hodgkin lymphoma. CDR3s include the opening cysteine and the closing phenylalanine or tryptophan. D genes are given only for firm matches. Clone size appears in some rows only: once, few, many, or a class for an expanded clone.

clone_size | j_call | v_call | d_call | cdr3_nt | cdr3_aa
few | TRBJ2-7 | TRBV11-2 | - | TGTGCCAGCAGCTTCGGATCGGGGGTGGGCGAGCAGTACTTC | CASSFGSGVGEQYF
- | TRBJ2-7 | TRBV7-9 | TRBD2 | TGTGCCAGCAGCTTAGAGGCCAGCGGGGGGGCAGGCGAGCAGTACTTC | CASSLEASGGAGEQYF
- | TRBJ1-2 | TRBV15 | TRBD1 | TGTGCCACCAGCAGGCTATCACAGGGGGCGGACTATGGCTACACCTTC | CATSRLSQGADYGYTF
- | TRBJ2-5 | TRBV6-6 | - | TGTGCCAGCAGTTACCTCGGGGGCCAAGAGACCCAGTACTTC | CASSYLGGQETQYF
- | TRBJ2-5 | TRBV10-3 | TRBD2 | TGTGCCATCAGTGATCATGCGGGAGGGGAACAAGAGACCCAGTACTTC | CAISDHAGGEQETQYF
- | TRBJ1-1 | TRBV5-8 | - | TGTGCCAGCAGCTTGTTTGCAGGGGCGAACACTGAAGCTTTCTTT | CASSLFAGANTEAFF
- | TRBJ2-1 | TRBV7-9 | - | TGTGCCAGCAGCCCCACGGGTGATGAGCAGTTCTTC | CASSPTGDEQFF
- | TRBJ1-2 | TRBV9 | TRBD1 | TGTGCCAGCAGCGCGACAGGGGGCGCGGGTGGCTACACCTTC | CASSATGGAGGYTF
- | TRBJ2-3 | TRBV4-2 | - | TGTGCCAGCAGCCAAGAGGGACATTACACAGATACGCAGTATTTT | CASSQEGHYTDTQYF
- | TRBJ2-1 | TRBV19 | - | TGTGCCAGTGGCTCAAGTGGGGGTGATGAGCAGTTCTTC | CASGSSGGDEQFF
once | TRBJ2-1 | TRBV5-4 | TRBD2 | TGTGCCAGCAGCTTCGGACGACTAGCGGTCTACAATGAGCAGTTCTTC | CASSFGRLAVYNEQFF
- | TRBJ2-3 | TRBV6-1 | TRBD2 | TGTGCCAGCAGTGTTAAAGGACTAGCGGGGGCCCATACGCAGTATTTT | CASSVKGLAGAHTQYF
once | TRBJ1-1 | TRBV4-3 | - | TGCGCCAGCAGCCAAGATCTGGAGACCAAGAACACTGAAGCTTTCTTT | CASSQDLETKNTEAFF
once | TRBJ2-7 | TRBV19 | TRBD1 | TGTGCCAGTAGTATAGTTACAGGGGACTACGAGCAGTACTTC | CASSIVTGDYEQYF
- | TRBJ2-7 | TRBV27 | - | TGTGCCAGCAGTCCTGACCCCCCCTACGAGCAGTACTTC | CASSPDPPYEQYF
- | TRBJ1-5 | TRBV19 | TRBD1 | TGTGCCAGTAGAGAACAGGGGGCGCATCGAGATCAGCCCCAGCATTTT | CASREQGAHRDQPQHF
- | TRBJ1-6 | TRBV6-5 | TRBD1 | TGTGCCAGCAGTTTGGGGACAGGGCCTTCACCCCTCCACTTT | CASSLGTGPSPLHF
- | TRBJ2-2 | TRBV6-5 | - | TGTGCCAGCAGAAGGGTGGACACCGGGGAGCTGTTTTTT | CASRRVDTGELFF
- | TRBJ1-2 | TRBV30 | - | TGTGCCTGGGAAGGGGAGAGCCATGGCTACACCTTC | CAWEGESHGYTF
- | TRBJ2-6 | TRBV5-8 | TRBD2 | TGTGCCAGCAGCCTCAACCCGGGGGGGCTTGGGGCCAACGTCCTGACTTTC | CASSLNPGGLGANVLTF
once | TRBJ1-4 | TRBV6-1 | - | TGTGCCAGCATTGGCCAGAATAATGAAAAACTGTTTTTT | CASIGQNNEKLFF
- | TRBJ2-1 | TRBV5-6 | - | TGTGCCAGCAGCTTGGGGTCCAGCCTCTATGAGCAGTTCTTC | CASSLGSSLYEQFF
- | TRBJ1-2 | TRBV6-5 | TRBD1 | TGTGCCAGCAGTTACGGAGGAACAGGGGGAGGCTACACCTTC | CASSYGGTGGGYTF
- | TRBJ2-1 | TRBV10-3 | - | TGTGCCATCAGTGAGCCAGATGAGCAGTTCTTC | CAISEPDEQFF
once | TRBJ1-5 | TRBV18 | TRBD1 | TGTGCCAGCTCACGCGGGACAGGCAACAATCAGCCCCAGCATTTT | CASSRGTGNNQPQHF
few | TRBJ2-7 | TRBV29-1 | - | TGCAGCGTTGTTCTGTATTCCTACGAGCAGTACTTC | CSVVLYSYEQYF
few | TRBJ1-3 | TRBV19 | TRBD1 | TGTGCCAGTAGTACCGGACAGGGAATCATCTCTGGAAACACCATATATTTT | CASSTGQGIISGNTIYF
few | TRBJ1-2 | TRBV19 | TRBD1 | TGTGCCAGTAGGCCGGGACAGGCATATGGCTACACCTTC | CASRPGQAYGYTF
few | TRBJ1-2 | TRBV12-5 | TRBD1 | TGTGCTAGTGGTTTGGGGACAGGGAACTATGGCTACACCTTC | CASGLGTGNYGYTF
medium-sized | TRBJ1-2 | TRBV5-4 | TRBD1 | TGTGCCGGGATCGGACAGGGAGGCGGCTACACCTTC | CAGIGQGGGYTF
- | TRBJ1-1 | TRBV6-5 | - | TGTGCCAGCAGTTACTCGACCTGGGGGCGGACTGAAGCTTTCTTT | CASSYSTWGRTEAFF
- | TRBJ1-3 | TRBV6-6 | - | TGTGCCAGCAGTTCTGGGGGGCTTAGAAACACCATATATTTT | CASSSGGLRNTIYF
few | TRBJ2-3 | TRBV11-2 | TRBD2 | TGTGCCAGCAGCTTGACCGGGCGGGGAGGGGATACGCAGTATTTT | CASSLTGRGGDTQYF
- | TRBJ2-5 | TRBV5-6 | TRBD2 | TGTGCCAGCAGCTTGGTGGGACTAGCGGGATCAAAGACCCAGTACTTC | CASSLVGLAGSKTQYF
- | TRBJ1-1 | TRBV19 | - | TGTGCCAGTAGTATAGACCGGGGGTTCACTGAAGCTTTCTTT | CASSIDRGFTEAFF
- | TRBJ2-1 | TRBV28 | TRBD2 | TGTGCCAGCAGTTTCGGGCTAGCGGGTTCTTCTGAGCAGTTCTTC | CASSFGLAGSSEQFF
- | TRBJ2-7 | TRBV7-2 | TRBD1 | TGTGCCAGCAGCCCTGCCGGGACAGCCTACGAGCAGTACTTC | CASSPAGTAYEQYF
- | TRBJ2-1 | TRBV2 | - | TGTGCCAGCATGAGGGGGGGTTCCTACAATGAGCAGTTCTTC | CASMRGGSYNEQFF
- | TRBJ2-7 | TRBV28 | TRBD1 | TGTGCCAGCAGTTTATCCGGACAGGGATCCTACGAGCAGTACTTC | CASSLSGQGSYEQYF
- | TRBJ2-7 | TRBV6-1 | - | TGTGCCAGCAGTGAAACTTACCCCTACGAGCAGTACTTC | CASSETYPYEQYF
- | TRBJ2-1 | TRBV6-1 | TRBD2 | TGTGCCAGCAGTGCGCTACTAGCGGGCAATGAGCAGTTCTTC | CASSALLAGNEQFF
- | TRBJ2-4 | TRBV2 | TRBD1 | TGTGCCAGCAGTGTCCCACCGACAGGGCCCAAAAACATTCAGTACTTC | CASSVPPTGPKNIQYF
- | TRBJ2-5 | TRBV18 | TRBD1 | TGTGCCAGCTCACTCCGCCCCGGGACAGCCGACTGGGAGACCCAGTACTTC | CASSLRPGTADWETQYF
- | TRBJ2-3 | TRBV19 | TRBD1 | TGTGCCAGTAGTATATGGGACAGGGCGACAGATACGCAGTATTTT | CASSIWDRATDTQYF